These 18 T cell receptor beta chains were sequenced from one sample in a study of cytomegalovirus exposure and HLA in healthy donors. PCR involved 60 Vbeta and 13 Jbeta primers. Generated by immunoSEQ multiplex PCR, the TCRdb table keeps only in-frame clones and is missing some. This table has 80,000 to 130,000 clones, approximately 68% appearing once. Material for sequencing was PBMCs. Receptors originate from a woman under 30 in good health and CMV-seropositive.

The DNA for the CDR3 is TGTGCCAGCAGCGGGGCTGCGGGAGGATGGTACAATGAGCAGTTCTTC. Protein sequence: CASSGAAGGWYNEQFF. The J gene is TRBJ2-1, the V gene TRBV5-6; 8 nucleotides agree with TRBD2. In germline, CDR1 is SGHDT, CDR2 YYEEEE. The CDR3 is 16 residues long. The J segment lost 4 bases and the V segment lost 4 bases, leaving 10 bases of the junction unmatched.

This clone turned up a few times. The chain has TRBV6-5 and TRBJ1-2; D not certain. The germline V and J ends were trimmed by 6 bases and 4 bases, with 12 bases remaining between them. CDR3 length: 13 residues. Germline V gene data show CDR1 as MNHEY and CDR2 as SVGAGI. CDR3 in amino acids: CASSAERVYGYTF. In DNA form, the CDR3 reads TGTGCCAGCAGCGCCGAGAGAGTCTATGGCTACACCTTC.

CDR3 loop: CASSPYLAGVTDTQYF. As DNA, the CDR3 is TGTGCCAGCAGCCCTTACCTAGCGGGGGTCACAGATACGCAGTATTTT. The chain recombines TRBV7-2 with TRBJ2-3; TRBD2 aligns across 10 bases. The CDR3 is 16 amino acids. J lost 2 bases, V lost 5 bases, and 7 bases had no gene match. Germline CDR1 and CDR2: SGHTA and FQGNSA.

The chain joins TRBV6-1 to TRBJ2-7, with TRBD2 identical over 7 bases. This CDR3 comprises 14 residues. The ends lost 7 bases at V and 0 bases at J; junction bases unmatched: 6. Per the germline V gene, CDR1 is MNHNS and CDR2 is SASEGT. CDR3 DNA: TGTGCCAGCAAAGGACTAGTTAGCTCCTACGAGCAGTACTTC. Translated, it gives CASKGLVSSYEQYF.

This chain's CDR3 is CASSYGGTEAFF. The DNA for the CDR3 is TGTGCCAGCAGTTATGGGGGGACTGAAGCTTTCTTT. V and J are TRBV6-5 and TRBJ1-1; D may be TRBD1 (5 bases). Germline CDR1 is MNHEY and CDR2 is SVGAGI. The germline V and J ends were trimmed by 3 bases and 5 bases, with 7 bases remaining between them. The CDR3 spans 12 residues.

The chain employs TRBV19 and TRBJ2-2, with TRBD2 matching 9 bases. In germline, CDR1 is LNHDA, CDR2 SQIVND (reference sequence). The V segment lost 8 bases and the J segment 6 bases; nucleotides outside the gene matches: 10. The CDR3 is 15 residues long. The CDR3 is CASGPAGGFPGELFF. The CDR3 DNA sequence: TGTGCCAGTGGCCCTGCGGGAGGGTTTCCCGGGGAGCTGTTTTTT.

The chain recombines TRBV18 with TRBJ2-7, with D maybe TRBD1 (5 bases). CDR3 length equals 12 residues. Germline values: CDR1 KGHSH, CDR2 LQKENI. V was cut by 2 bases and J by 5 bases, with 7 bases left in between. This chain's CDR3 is CASSPGAHEQYF. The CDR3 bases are TGTGCCAGCTCACCAGGGGCGCACGAGCAGTACTTC.

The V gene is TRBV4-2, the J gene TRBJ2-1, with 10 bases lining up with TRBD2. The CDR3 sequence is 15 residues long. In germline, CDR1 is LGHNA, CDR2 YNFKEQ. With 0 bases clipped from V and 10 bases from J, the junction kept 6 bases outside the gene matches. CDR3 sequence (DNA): TGTGCCAGCAGCCAAGAGCTAGCGGGAGAGCGGGAGCAGTTCTTC. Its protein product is CASSQELAGEREQFF.

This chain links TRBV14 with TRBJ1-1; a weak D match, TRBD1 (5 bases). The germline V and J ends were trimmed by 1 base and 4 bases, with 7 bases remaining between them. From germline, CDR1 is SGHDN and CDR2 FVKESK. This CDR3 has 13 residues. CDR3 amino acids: CASSQVGGTEAFF. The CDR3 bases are TGTGCCAGCAGCCAAGTCGGGGGCACTGAAGCTTTCTTT. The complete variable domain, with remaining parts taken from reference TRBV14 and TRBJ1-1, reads EAGVTQFPSHSVIEKGQTVTLRCDPISGHDNLYWYRRVMGKEIKFLLHFVKESKQDESGMPNNRFLAERTGGTYSTLKVQPAELEDSGVYFCASSQVGGTEAFFGQGTRLTVV.

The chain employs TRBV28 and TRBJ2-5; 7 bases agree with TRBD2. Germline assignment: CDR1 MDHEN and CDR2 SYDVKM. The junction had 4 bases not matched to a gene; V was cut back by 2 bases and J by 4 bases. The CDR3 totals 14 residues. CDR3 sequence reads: CASSLLGEGETQYF. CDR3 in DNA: TGTGCCAGCAGTTTACTCGGGGAGGGAGAGACCCAGTACTTC.

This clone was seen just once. In nucleotides, the CDR3 is TGCGCCAGCAGCTTGCCGGGGAACTATGGCTACACCTTC. Its protein product is CASSLPGNYGYTF. This chain uses TRBV5-1 with TRBJ1-2; D is undetermined. CDR1 is SGHRS and CDR2 is YFSETQ in the germline V gene. Trimming took 1 base from V and 2 from J, leaving 6 bases between them. The CDR3 extends over 13 amino acids.

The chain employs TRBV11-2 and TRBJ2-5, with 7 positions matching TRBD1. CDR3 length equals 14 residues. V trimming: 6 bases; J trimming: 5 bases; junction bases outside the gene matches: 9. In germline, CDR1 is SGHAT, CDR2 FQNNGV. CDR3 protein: CASSRDRVKETQYF. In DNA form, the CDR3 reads TGTGCCAGCAGTCGTGACAGGGTGAAGGAGACCCAGTACTTC.

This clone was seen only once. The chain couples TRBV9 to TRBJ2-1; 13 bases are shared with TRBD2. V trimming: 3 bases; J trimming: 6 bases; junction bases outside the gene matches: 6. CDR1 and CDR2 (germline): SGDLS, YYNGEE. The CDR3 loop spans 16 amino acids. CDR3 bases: TGTGCCAGCAGCGAGACTAGCGGGAGGTTGGGCAATGAGCAGTTCTTC. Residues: CASSETSGRLGNEQFF.

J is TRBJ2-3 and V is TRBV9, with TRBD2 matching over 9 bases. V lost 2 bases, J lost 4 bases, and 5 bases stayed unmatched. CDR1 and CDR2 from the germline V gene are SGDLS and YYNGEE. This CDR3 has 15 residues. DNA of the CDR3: TGTGCCAGCAGCGTGGCGGGAGGGCAGCCAGATACGCAGTATTTT. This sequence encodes CASSVAGGQPDTQYF.

CDR3 sequence (DNA): TGTGCCAGCAGTACCGGGACTAGCACGCCGCAGTATTTT. Translated, it gives CASSTGTSTPQYF. The chain has TRBV27 and TRBJ2-3; 9 positions agree with TRBD2. V gave up 5 bases and J gave up 10 bases; unmatched junction bases: 7. The CDR3 totals 13 residues. The germline CDR1 and CDR2 sequences are MNHEY and SMNVEV (reference sequence).

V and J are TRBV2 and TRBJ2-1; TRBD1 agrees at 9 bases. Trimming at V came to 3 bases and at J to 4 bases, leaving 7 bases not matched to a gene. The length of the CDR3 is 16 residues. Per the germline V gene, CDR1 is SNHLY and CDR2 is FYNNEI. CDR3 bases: TGTGCCAGCAGTGACCGGGACAGGGCCAATTACAATGAGCAGTTCTTC. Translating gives CASSDRDRANYNEQFF.

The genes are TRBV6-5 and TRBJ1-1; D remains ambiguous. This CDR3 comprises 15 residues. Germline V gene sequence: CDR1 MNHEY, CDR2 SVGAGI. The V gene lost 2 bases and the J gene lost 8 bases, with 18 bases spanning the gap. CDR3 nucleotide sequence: TGTGCCAGCAGTTACGGGTCCGGCGGTTACCAGGAAGCTTTCTTT. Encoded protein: CASSYGSGGYQEAFF.

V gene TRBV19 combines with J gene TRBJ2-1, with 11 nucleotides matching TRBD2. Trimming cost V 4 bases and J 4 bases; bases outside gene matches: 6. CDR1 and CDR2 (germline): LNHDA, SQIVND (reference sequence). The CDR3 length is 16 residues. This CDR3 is CASSRATSGTYNEQFF. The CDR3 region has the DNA TGTGCCAGTAGTAGGGCGACTAGCGGGACTTACAATGAGCAGTTCTTC.